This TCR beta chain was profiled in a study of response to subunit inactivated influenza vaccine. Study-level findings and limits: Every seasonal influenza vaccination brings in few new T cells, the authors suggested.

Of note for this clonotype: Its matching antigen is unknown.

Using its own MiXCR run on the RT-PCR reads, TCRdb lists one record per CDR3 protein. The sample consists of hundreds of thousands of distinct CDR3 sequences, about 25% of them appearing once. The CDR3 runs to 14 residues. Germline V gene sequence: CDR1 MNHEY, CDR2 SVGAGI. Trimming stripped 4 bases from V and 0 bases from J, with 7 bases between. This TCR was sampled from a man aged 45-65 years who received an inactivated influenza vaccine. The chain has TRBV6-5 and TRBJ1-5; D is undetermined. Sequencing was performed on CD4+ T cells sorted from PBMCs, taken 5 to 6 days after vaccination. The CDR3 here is CASSFTNSNQPQHF. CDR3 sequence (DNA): TGTGCCAGCAGTTTCACCAATAGCAATCAGCCCCAGCATTTT.